What follows is one TCR beta chain and its context. TCR beta CDR3 regions were amplified from RNA transcripts. Primed by the HTBI set, a first-round RT-PCR was run on the TCR CDR3. TCRdb redid the calling of the multiplex PCR reads with MiXCR, one entry per CDR3 protein. The profile shows roughly 800,000 distinct CDR3 sequences, 38% of them singletons. This entry comes from a study of T cells in Graves' hyperthyroidism and ophthalmopathy. This CDR3 spans 14 amino acids. V gave up 1 base and J gave up 2 bases, with 8 bases separating them. Across 18 months, stable Graves' hyperthyroidism was marked by no progression to ophthalmopathy. Uncontrolled infection, other autoimmune disease, pregnancy or lactation barred patients from enrollment.

This sequence was found in a man younger than 30 with Graves' hyperthyroidism. The J gene is TRBJ2-5, the V gene TRBV12-3 or TRBV12-4; D gene uncertain. The sequenced sample consisted of blood. DNA of the CDR3: TGTGCCAGCAGTTTAGGAGCGTGGCAAGAGACCCAGTACTTC. Protein product: CASSLGAWQETQYF.